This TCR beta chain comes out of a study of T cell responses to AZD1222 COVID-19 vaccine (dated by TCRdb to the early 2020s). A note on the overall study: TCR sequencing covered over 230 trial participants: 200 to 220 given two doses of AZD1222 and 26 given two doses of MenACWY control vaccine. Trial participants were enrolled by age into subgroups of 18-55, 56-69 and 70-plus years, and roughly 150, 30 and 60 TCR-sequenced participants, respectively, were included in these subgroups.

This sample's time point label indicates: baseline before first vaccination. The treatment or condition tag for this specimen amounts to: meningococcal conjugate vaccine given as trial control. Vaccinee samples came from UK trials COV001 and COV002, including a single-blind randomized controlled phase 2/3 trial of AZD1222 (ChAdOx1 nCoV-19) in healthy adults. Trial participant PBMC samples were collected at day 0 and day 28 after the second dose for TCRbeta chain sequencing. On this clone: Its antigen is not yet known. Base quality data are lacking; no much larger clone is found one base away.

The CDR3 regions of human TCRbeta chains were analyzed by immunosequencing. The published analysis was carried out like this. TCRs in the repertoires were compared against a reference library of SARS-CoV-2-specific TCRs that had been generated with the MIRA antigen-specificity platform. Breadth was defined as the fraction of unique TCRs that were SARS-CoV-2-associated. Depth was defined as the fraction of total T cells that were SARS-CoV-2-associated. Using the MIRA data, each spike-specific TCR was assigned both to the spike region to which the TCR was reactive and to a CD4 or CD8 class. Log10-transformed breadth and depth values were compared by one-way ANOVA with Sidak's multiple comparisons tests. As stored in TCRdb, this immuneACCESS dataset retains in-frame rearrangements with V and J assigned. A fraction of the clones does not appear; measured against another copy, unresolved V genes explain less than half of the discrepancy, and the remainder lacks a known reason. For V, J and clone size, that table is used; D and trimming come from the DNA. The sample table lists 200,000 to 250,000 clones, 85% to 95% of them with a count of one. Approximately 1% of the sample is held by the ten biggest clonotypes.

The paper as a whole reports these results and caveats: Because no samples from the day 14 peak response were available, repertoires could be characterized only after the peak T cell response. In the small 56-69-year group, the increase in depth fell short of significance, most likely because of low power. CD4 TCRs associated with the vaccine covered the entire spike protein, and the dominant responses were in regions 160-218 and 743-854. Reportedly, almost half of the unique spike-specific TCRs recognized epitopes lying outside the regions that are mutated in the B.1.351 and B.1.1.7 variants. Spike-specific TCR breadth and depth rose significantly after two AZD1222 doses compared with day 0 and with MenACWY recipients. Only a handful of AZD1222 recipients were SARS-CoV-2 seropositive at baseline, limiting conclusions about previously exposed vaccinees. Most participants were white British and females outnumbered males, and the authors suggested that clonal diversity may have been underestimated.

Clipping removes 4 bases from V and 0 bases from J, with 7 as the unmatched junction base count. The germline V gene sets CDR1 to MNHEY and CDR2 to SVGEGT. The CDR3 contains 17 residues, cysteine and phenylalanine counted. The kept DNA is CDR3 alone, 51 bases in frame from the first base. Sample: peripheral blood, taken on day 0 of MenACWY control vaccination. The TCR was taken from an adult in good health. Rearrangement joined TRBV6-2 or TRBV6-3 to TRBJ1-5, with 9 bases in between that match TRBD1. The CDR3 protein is CASSSPDRGPSNQPQHF. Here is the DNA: TGTGCCAGCAGTTCTCCGGACAGGGGCCCTAGCAATCAGCCCCAGCATTTT.